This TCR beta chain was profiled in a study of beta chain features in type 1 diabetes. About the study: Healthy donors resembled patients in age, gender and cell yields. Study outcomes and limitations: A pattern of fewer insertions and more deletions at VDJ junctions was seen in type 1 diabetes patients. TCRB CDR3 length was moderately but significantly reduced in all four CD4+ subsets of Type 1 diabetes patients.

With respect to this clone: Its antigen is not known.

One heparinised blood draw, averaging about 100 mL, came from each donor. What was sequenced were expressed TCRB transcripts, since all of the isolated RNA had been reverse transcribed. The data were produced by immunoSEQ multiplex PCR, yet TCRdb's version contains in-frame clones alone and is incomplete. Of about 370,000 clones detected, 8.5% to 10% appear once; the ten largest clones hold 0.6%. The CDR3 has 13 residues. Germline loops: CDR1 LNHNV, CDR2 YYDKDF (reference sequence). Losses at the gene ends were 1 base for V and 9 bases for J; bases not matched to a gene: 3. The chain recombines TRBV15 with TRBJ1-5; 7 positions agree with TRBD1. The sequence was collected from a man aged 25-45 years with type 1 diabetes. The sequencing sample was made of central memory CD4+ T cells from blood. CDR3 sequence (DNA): TGTGCCACCAGCAGAGGACAGGGAGGGCCCCAGCATTTT. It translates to CATSRGQGGPQHF.